This T cell receptor (beta chain) was captured by sequencing in a study of blood T cell repertoires in COVID-19. This CDR3 has 13 residues. Per germline, CDR1 SGDLS and CDR2 YYNGEE. V was pared by 5 bases and J by 8 bases, with 6 bases of the junction left unmatched. Those who participated ranged in age from about 18 to 95 years and resided in about two dozen US areas. TCRdb's table, derived via immunoSEQ multiplex PCR, lists solely in-frame clones and lacks some. The sample holds roughly 190,000 clones, approximately 86% seen once. This sequence joins TRBV9 and TRBJ1-2; 10 nucleotides align to TRBD1. The sequenced sample consisted of PBMCs or T cells enriched from blood (not recorded which). The origin of this receptor is an older woman with acute COVID-19. DNA for the CDR3: TGTGCCAGCAGTTCCGGGACAGGGGAAGGCTACACCTTC. This codes for CASSSGTGEGYTF.